This T cell receptor beta chain was retrieved from a study of blood T cell repertoires in COVID-19. Study overall: Specimens from acute and convalescent COVID-19 originated in the United States, Italy and Spain.

With 4 bases clipped from V and 5 bases from J, the junction kept 7 bases outside the gene matches. Germline V gene lookup returns CDR1 SQVTM and CDR2 ANQGSEA. The CDR3 sequence is 13 residues long. Source study methods: Amplification of reference gene primers was used by the study to estimate nucleated cell counts. Method: immunoSEQ multiplex PCR; TCRdb's copy keeps in-frame clones and lacks some. V and J calls and clone size are those listed in that table; D and trimming were worked out from the DNA. The profile covers 350,000 to 450,000 clones, with 75% to 90% appearing a single time and around 1.1% taken by the ten largest. Clinical histories supplied by participants themselves formed the basis of cohort assignment.

The V call is TRBV29-1, the J call TRBJ1-1; TRBD1 agrees at 7 bases. Sequenced: PBMCs or T cells enriched from blood (not recorded which). This receptor was identified in a young man who had recovered from COVID-19. CDR3 bases: TGCAGCGTTGGTGCAGGGGGGAGGACTGAAGCTTTCTTT. It translates to CSVGAGGRTEAFF.